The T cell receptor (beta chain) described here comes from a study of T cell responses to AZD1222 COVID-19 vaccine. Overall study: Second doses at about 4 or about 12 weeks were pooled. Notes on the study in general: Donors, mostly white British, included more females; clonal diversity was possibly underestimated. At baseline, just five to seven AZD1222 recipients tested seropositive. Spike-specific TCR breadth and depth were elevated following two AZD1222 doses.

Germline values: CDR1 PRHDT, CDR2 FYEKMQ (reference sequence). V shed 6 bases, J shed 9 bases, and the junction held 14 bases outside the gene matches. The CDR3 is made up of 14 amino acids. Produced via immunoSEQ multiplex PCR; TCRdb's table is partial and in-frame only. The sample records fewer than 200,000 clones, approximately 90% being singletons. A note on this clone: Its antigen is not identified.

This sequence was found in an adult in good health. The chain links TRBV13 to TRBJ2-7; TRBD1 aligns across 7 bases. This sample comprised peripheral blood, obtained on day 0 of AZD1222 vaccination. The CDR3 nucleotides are TGTGCCAGCAGGTTCTTAGGGACAGCCCCGAGGCAGTACTTC. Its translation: CASRFLGTAPRQYF.